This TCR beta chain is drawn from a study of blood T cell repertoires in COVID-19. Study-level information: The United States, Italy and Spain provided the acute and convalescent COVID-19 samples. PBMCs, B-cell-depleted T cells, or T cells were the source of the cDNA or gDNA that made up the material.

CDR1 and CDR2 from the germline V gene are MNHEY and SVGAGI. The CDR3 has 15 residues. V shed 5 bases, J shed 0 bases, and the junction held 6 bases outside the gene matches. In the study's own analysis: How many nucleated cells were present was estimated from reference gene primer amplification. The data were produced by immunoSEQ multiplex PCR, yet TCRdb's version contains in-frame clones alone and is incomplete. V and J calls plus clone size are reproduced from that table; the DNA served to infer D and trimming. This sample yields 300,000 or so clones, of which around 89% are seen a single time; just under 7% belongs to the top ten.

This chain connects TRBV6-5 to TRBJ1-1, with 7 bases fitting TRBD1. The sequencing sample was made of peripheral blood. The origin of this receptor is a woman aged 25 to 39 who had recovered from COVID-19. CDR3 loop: CASSNRGTMNTEAFF. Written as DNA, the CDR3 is TGTGCCAGCAGTAACAGGGGAACGATGAACACTGAAGCTTTCTTT.